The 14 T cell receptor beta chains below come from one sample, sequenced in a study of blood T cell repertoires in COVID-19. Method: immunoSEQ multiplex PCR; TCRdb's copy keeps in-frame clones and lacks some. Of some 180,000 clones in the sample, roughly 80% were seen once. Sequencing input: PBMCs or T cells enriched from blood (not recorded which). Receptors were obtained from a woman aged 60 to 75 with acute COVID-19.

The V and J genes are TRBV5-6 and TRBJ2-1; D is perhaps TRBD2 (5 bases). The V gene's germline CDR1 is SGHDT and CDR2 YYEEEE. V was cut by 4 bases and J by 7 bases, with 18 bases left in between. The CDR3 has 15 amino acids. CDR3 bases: TGTGCCAGCAGCCCGCAGGTTTATTCGGGGAATGAGCAGTTCTTC. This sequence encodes CASSPQVYSGNEQFF.

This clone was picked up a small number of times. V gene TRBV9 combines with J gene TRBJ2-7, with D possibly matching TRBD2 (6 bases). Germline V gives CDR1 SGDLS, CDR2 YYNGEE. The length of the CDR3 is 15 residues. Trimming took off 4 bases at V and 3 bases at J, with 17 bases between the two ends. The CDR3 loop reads CASSLTGETYYEQYF. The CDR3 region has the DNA TGTGCCAGCAGCCTCACGGGAGAGACGTACTACGAGCAGTACTTC.

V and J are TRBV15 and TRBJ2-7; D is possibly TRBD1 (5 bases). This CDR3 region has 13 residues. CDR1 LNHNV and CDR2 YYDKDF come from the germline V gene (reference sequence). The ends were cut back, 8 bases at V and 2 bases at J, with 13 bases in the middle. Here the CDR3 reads CATGHLNTYEQYF. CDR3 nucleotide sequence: TGTGCCACCGGACACCTAAATACCTACGAGCAGTACTTC.

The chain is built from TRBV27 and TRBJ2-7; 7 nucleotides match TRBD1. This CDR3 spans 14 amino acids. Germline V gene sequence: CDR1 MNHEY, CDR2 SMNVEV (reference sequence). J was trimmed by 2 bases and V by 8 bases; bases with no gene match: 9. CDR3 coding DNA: TGTGCCAGCGGGTACCGACAGGGACCCTACGAGCAGTACTTC. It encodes CASGYRQGPYEQYF.

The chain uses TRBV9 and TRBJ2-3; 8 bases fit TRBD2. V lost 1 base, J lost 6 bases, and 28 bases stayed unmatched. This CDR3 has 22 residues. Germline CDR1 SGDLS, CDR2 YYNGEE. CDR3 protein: CASSVSHSVGAGAHLIYDTQYF. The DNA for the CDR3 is TGTGCCAGCAGCGTATCCCACTCGGTTGGAGCGGGGGCCCACCTGATCTATGATACGCAGTATTTT. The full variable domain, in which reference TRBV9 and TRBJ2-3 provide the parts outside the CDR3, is DSGVTQTPKHLITATGQRVTLRCSPRSGDLSVYWYQQSLDQGLQFLIQYYNGEERAKGNILERFSAQQFPDLHSELNLSSLELGDSALYFCASSVSHSVGAGAHLIYDTQYFGPGTRLTVL.

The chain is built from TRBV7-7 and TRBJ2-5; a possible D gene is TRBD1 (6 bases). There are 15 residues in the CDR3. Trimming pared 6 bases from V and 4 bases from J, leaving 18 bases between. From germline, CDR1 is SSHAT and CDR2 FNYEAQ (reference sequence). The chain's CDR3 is CASRYRDTTGETQYF. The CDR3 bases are TGTGCCAGCAGGTACAGGGACACCACCGGAGAGACCCAGTACTTC. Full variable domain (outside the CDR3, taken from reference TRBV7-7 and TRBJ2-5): GAGVSQSPRYKVTKRGQDVTLRCDPISSHATLYWYQQALGQGPEFLTYFNYEAQPDKSGLPSDRFSAERPEGSISTLTIQRTEQRDSAMYRCASRYRDTTGETQYFGPGTRLLVL.

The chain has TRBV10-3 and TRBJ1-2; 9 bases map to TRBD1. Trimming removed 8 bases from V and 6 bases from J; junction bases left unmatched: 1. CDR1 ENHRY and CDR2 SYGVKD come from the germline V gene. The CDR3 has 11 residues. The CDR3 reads CAIRTGDGYTF. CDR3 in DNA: TGTGCCATCCGGACAGGGGATGGCTACACCTTC.

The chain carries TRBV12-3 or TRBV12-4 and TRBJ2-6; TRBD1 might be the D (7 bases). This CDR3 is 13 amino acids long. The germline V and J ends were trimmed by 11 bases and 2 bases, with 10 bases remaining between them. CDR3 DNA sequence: TGTGCCGGAGGGGGCACTGGGGCCAACGTCCTGACTTTC. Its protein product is CAGGGTGANVLTF.

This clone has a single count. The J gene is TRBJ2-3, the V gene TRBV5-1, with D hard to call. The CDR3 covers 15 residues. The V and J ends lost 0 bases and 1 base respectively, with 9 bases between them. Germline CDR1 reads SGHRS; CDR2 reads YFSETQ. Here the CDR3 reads CASSLAGGGTDTQYF. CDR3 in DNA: TGCGCCAGCAGCTTGGCTGGCGGTGGCACAGATACGCAGTATTTT.

The CDR3 region has the DNA TGTGCCAGCAGCCGACTCTCGAACACTGAAGCTTTCTTT. Protein: CASSRLSNTEAFF. The V gene is TRBV6-6, the J gene TRBJ1-1; D gene ambiguous. Trimming stripped 6 bases from V and 1 base from J, with 9 bases between. The CDR3 runs to 13 residues. Looked up from germline, CDR1 is MNHNY and CDR2 is SVGAGI (reference sequence).

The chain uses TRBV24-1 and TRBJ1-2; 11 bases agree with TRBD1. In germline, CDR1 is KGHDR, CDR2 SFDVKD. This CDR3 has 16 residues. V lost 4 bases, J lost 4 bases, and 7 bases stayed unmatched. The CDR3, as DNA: TGTGCCACCAGTGACCGGACAGGGGGCAGAGGCTATGGCTACACCTTC. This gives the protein CATSDRTGGRGYGYTF.

CDR3 protein: CASSYPSGVGGDTQYF. Written as DNA, the CDR3 is TGTGCCAGCAGTTACCCCTCAGGGGTTGGGGGAGATACGCAGTATTTT. J is TRBJ2-3 and V is TRBV6-2 or TRBV6-3, with D possibly matching TRBD1 (6 bases). Looked up from germline, CDR1 is MNHEY and CDR2 is SVGEGT. V gave up 2 bases and J gave up 5 bases, with 17 bases separating them. This CDR3 has 16 amino acids.

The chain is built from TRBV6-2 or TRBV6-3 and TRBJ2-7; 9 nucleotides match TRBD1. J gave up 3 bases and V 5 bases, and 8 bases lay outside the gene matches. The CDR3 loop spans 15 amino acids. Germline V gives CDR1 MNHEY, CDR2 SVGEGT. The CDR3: CASSTRQGGHYEQYV. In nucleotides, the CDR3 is TGTGCCAGCAGTACGAGACAGGGGGGACACTACGAGCAGTACGTC.

Here the CDR3 DNA reads TGTGCCAGCAGCTTACGGGTATCGAACACTGAAGCTTTCTTT. Amino acid sequence: CASSLRVSNTEAFF. This chain joins TRBV7-2 and TRBJ1-1; D gene ambiguous. The CDR3 loop spans 14 amino acids. V gave up 2 bases and J gave up 1 base, with 8 bases separating them. Germline assignment: CDR1 SGHTA and CDR2 FQGNSA.